This TCR beta chain was retrieved from a study of T cell responses to AZD1222 COVID-19 vaccine. V was pared by 5 bases and J by 6 bases, with 15 bases between. The CDR3 sequence is 14 residues long. The V gene's germline CDR1 is SGHAT and CDR2 FQNNGV. The table came from immunoSEQ multiplex PCR; TCRdb's copy has only in-frame clones and leaves some out. The table lists 130,000 or so clones, approximately 92% of them singletons. The TCR originated in an adult who received the AZD1222 COVID-19 vaccine. V usage is TRBV11-2 and J usage is TRBJ2-3; tentatively, D is TRBD2 (6 bases). This material consisted of peripheral blood, taken 28 days after the second AZD1222 dose. The CDR3 DNA sequence: TGTGCCAGCAGCCCTCTTCTGGGGACTGATACGCAGTATTTT. Its translation: CASSPLLGTDTQYF.